This T cell receptor (beta chain) originates from a study of brain T cells in children with intractable seizures. The time point denotes: blood from clinic visit 5 months post-surgery; TSC patient then seizure free. The J segment lost 2 bases and the V segment lost 2 bases, leaving 4 bases of the junction unmatched. The CDR3 loop spans 14 amino acids. CDR1 and CDR2 (germline): GTSNPN, SVGIG (reference sequence). Measured with immunoSEQ multiplex PCR; TCRdb has only the in-frame clones, and not every one. The table lists about 350,000 clones, over 90% of them singletons, with about 5.8% in the top ten.

The sample in question was peripheral blood, obtained more than 4 months after surgery. The TCR comes from a boy under two years old with tuberous sclerosis and intractable seizures. The V gene is TRBV30, the J gene TRBJ2-3; 7 nucleotides match TRBD2. The CDR3 coding sequence is TGTGCCTGGAGTCCGGGACTAATCACAGATACGCAGTATTTT. Protein product: CAWSPGLITDTQYF.